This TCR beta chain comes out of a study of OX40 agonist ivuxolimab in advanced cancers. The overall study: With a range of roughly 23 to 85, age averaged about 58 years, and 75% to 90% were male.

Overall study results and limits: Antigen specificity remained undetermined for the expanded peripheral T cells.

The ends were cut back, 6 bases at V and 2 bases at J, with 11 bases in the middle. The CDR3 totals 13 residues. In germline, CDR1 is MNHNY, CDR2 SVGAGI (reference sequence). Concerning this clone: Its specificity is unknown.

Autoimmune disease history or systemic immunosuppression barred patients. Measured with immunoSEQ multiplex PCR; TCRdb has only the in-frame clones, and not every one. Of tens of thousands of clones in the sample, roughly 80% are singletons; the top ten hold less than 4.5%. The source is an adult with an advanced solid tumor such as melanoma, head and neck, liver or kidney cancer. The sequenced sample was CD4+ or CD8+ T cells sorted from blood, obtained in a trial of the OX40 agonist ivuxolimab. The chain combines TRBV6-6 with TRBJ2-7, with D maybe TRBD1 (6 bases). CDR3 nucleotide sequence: TGTGCCAGCAGCCTGGACAGACCCTACGAGCAGTACTTC. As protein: CASSLDRPYEQYF.